The present T cell receptor (beta chain) was sequenced within a study of CD8+ T cells in alopecia areata. On the study more broadly: Those patients who were treated received oral tofacitinib, which was given at 5 to 10 mg twice daily for moderate-to-severe alopecia areata.

Study-level results: Many of the expanded lesional clones endured in scalp and blood while on tofacitinib. In scalp, tofacitinib significantly decreased clonality and expanded CD8+ clones among the top 100.

Sequencing used cDNA as its template, made by extracting RNA and reverse transcribing it. The assay was immunoSEQ multiplex PCR, and TCRdb's table has in-frame clones only and misses some. In the table there are approximately 160,000 clones, approximately 62% of which are singletons. Comment on this clone: Its antigen remains unidentified.

The sample's treatment: oral pan-JAK inhibitor, 5-10 mg twice daily. Both peripheral blood and punch biopsies of lesional scalp skin were obtained from patients who had alopecia areata. Deletions cut 1 base from V and 0 bases from J, with 9 bases between. Per germline, CDR1 LNHNV and CDR2 YYDKDF (reference sequence). The CDR3 has 16 residues. The genes are TRBV15 and TRBJ2-2; D might be TRBD1 (6 bases). Sequencing used CD4+ T cells sorted from blood, obtained at week 24, from a patient treated with tofacitinib. The receptor comes from a human donor with alopecia areata. Here the CDR3 DNA reads TGTGCCACCAGCAGAGTACCAGGGGCGAACACCGGGGAGCTGTTTTTT. It encodes CATSRVPGANTGELFF.